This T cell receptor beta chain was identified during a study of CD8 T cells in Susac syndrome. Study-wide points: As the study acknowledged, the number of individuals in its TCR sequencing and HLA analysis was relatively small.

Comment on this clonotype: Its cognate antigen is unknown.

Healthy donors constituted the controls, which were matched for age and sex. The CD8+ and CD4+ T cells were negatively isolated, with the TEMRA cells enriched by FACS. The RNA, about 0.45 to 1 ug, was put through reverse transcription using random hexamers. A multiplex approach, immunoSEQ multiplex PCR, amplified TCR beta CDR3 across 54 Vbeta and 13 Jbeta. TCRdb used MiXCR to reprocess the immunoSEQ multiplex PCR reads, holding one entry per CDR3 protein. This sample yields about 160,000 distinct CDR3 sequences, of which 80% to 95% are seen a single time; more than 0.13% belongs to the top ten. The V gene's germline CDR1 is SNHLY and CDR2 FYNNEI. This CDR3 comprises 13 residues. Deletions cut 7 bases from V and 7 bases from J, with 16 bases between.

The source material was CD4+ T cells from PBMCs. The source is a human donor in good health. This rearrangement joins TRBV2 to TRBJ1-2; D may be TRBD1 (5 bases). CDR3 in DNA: TGTGCCAGCACCCGGGGGTCCGCTTTTGGCTACACCTTC. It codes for CASTRGSAFGYTF.